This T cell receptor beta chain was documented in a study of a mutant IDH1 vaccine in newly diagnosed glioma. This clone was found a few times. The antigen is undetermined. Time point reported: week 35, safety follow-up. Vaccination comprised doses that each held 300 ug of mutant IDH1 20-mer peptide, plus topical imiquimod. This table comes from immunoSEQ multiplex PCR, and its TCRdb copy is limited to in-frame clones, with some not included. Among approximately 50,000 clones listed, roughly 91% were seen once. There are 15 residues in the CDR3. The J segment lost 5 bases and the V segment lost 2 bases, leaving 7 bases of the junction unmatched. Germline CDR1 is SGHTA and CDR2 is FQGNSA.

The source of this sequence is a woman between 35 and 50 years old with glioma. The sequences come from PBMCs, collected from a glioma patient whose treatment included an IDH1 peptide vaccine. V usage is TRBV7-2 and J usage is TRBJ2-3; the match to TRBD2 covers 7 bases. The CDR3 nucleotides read TGTGCCAGCAGCTTAAGCACTAGCGATGTAGATACGCAGTATTTT. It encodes CASSLSTSDVDTQYF.